This TCR beta chain was sequenced in a study of Tregs in tolerant kidney transplant recipients. The CDR3 contains 15 residues. The germline gives CDR1 SGHRS, CDR2 YFSETQ. Trimming shortened V by 2 bases and J by 1 base, and 12 bases separated the two germline ends. Sequencing used immunoSEQ multiplex PCR; TCRdb keeps in-frame clones, though not all of them. The sample has about 87,000 clones; roughly 93% are singletons. This TCR came from a human donor who received a combined kidney and bone marrow transplant. Sample: CD4+ T cells from blood, taken before the transplant. This chain joins TRBV5-1 and TRBJ1-1; D is unresolved. The CDR3 loop is CASSLVAGTNTEAFF. The CDR3 DNA reads as TGCGCCAGCAGCTTAGTGGCAGGAACGAACACTGAAGCTTTCTTT.